One sample yielded the 12 T cell receptor beta chains listed below, sequenced in a study of patients and donors after allogeneic stem cell transplantation. TCRdb re-called the RT-PCR reads through MiXCR, storing one row per CDR3 protein. The table shows roughly 940,000 distinct CDR3 sequences, with under 20% occurring only once. The specimen was blood, either unsorted or a sorted T cell fraction (not recorded which). The source of these receptors is a human donor who was either an allogeneic HSCT recipient or a stem cell or donor lymphocyte infusion donor (not recorded which). It is not recorded whose cells these are; they may come from a transplant donor.

The gene calls are TRBV9 and TRBJ1-6; 10 bases fit TRBD1. Trimming removed 2 bases from V and 13 bases from J; junction bases left unmatched: 6. This CDR3 region has 14 residues. CDR1 and CDR2 from the germline V gene are SGDLS and YYNGEE. CDR3 residues: CASSVPGQGSPLHF. DNA of the CDR3: TGTGCCAGCAGCGTCCCGGGACAGGGGTCTCCCCTCCACTTT.

This clonotype has more than one count but fewer than ten. In DNA form, the CDR3 reads TGTGCCAGCAGTAACGGGGCAGTCACAGATACGCAGTATTTT. It translates to CASSNGAVTDTQYF. V and J are TRBV7-3 and TRBJ2-3, with D perhaps matching TRBD1 or TRBD2 (5 bases each). The CDR3 has 14 amino acids. V gave up 6 bases and J gave up 2 bases, with 12 bases separating them. Germline CDR1 and CDR2: SGHTA and FQGTGA.

This chain uses TRBV10-2 with TRBJ1-1; D gene unclear. This CDR3 is built from 12 residues. V dropped 3 bases and J dropped 5 bases, with 7 bases sitting between them. Germline V CDR1 and CDR2: WSHSY, SAAADI. CDR3 in DNA: TGCGCCAGCAGTGAAAGTCGGACTGAAGCTTTCTTT. Translated, it gives CASSESRTEAFF.

The chain is built from TRBV7-9 and TRBJ2-7; 9 bases fit TRBD1. V dropped 5 bases and J dropped 6; count of bases not matched to a gene: 8. The germline V gene has CDR1 SEHNR and CDR2 FQNEAQ (reference sequence). The CDR3 sequence is 14 residues long. CDR3 bases: TGTGCCAGCAGCGTCACAGGGGGCCCTTCCGAGCAGTACTTC. As protein: CASSVTGGPSEQYF.

This clonotype was seen many times. The rearrangement links TRBV20-1 to TRBJ2-7, with TRBD1 matching 8 bases. V shed 6 bases, J shed 0 bases, and the junction held 4 bases outside the gene matches. Germline assignment: CDR1 DFQATT and CDR2 SNEGSKA (reference sequence). This CDR3 contains 13 residues. As DNA, the CDR3 is TGCAGTGCAAGGACAGGGACCTCCTACGAGCAGTACTTC. Translated, it gives CSARTGTSYEQYF.

This clonotype was recorded at least ten times. This sequence joins TRBV20-1 and TRBJ1-6; TRBD1 is a possible D gene (5 bases). This CDR3 spans 14 amino acids. The germline CDR1 and CDR2 sequences are DFQATT and SNEGSKA (reference sequence). V lost 0 bases to trimming and J lost 6 bases, with 9 bases between them. CDR3 nucleotide sequence: TGCAGTGCTAGAGAGCTGGGGCTTAATTCACCCCTCCACTTT. Its protein is CSARELGLNSPLHF.

This clonotype appeared a few times. The V gene is TRBV4-3, the J gene TRBJ2-2, with D unresolved. This CDR3 is 14 amino acids long. Germline CDR1 is LGHNA and CDR2 is YSLEER. Trimming took off 11 bases at V and 3 bases at J, with 16 bases between the two ends. This CDR3 is CAGGYRGYTGELFF. The DNA for the CDR3 is TGCGCCGGTGGCTATCGAGGCTACACCGGGGAGCTGTTTTTT.

This chain joins TRBV27 and TRBJ1-1, with TRBD1 matching over 10 bases. Germline lookup yields CDR1 MNHEY and CDR2 SMNVEV (reference sequence). This CDR3 is 15 amino acids long. The V and J ends lost 7 bases and 4 bases, in that order; junction bases with no gene match: 9. CDR3 DNA: TGTGCCAGCATCCCGGGACAGGGGTGGACCACTGAAGCTTTCTTT. This codes for CASIPGQGWTTEAFF.

The gene calls are TRBV20-1 and TRBJ2-7, with D tentatively TRBD1 (5 bases). The CDR3 has 16 residues. Germline lookup yields CDR1 DFQATT and CDR2 SNEGSKA (reference sequence). V was cut by 2 bases and J by 4 bases, with 21 bases left in between. The chain's CDR3 is CSARNPRQPGMYEQYF. Written as DNA, the CDR3 is TGCAGTGCTAGAAACCCCCGACAGCCTGGCATGTACGAGCAGTACTTC.

This clonotype occurred many times. This sequence joins TRBV5-1 and TRBJ1-1; D gene uncertain. Trimming left V 0 bases short and J 3 bases short, with 15 bases between. CDR3 length: 16 residues. Germline CDR1 SGHRS, CDR2 YFSETQ. Here the CDR3 reads CASSLDRASRDTEAFF. The CDR3 DNA reads as TGCGCCAGCAGCTTGGACCGGGCTTCGCGGGACACTGAAGCTTTCTTT.

This chain uses TRBV10-3 with TRBJ1-5; D unresolved. CDR3 length equals 13 residues. V was clipped by 7 bases and J by 3 bases, with 10 bases between them. Germline CDR1 is ENHRY and CDR2 is SYGVKD. CDR3 coding DNA: TGTGCCATCATGGCCGATCTCAATCAGCCCCAGCATTTT. Translated: CAIMADLNQPQHF.

This clonotype was seen only a few times. The chain carries TRBV3-1 and TRBJ2-7; TRBD2 is a possible D gene (5 bases). The CDR3 extends over 13 amino acids. Germline CDR1 LGHDT, CDR2 YNNKEL (reference sequence). The ends were cut back, 8 bases at V and 7 bases at J, with 18 bases in the middle. The CDR3 loop reads CASSRGPWSEQYF. The DNA for the CDR3 is TGTGCCAGCTCCAGAGGGCCGTGGAGTGAGCAGTACTTC.